This T cell receptor (beta chain) is from a study of siplizumab effects on memory and regulatory T cells. Study outcomes and limitations: Poor capture below about 10^-5 frequency left most alloreactive clones unmapped to unstimulated subsets. Naive T cells appeared more varied than memory cells and looked like key alloresponse contributors.

The data were produced by immunoSEQ multiplex PCR, yet TCRdb's version contains in-frame clones alone and is incomplete. The sample lists about 99,000 clones, more than 85% occurring once. V lost 4 bases and J lost 7, with 10 bases in between. Per germline, CDR1 LNHDA and CDR2 SQIVND (reference sequence). This CDR3 spans 12 amino acids. A word on this clone: Its target is unknown.

This clonotype originated in a human donor in good health. The chain has TRBV19 and TRBJ1-2, with a tentative D call TRBD1 (5 bases). Sequenced material: Tregs sorted from blood. Written as DNA, the CDR3 is TGTGCCAGTAGTACGGGACCAGTTGGCTACACCTTC. As protein: CASSTGPVGYTF.